A selection of T cell receptor beta chains follows, all from one sample in a study of cytotoxic CD8 clonotypes in ibrutinib-treated CLL. Generated by immunoSEQ multiplex PCR, the TCRdb table keeps only in-frame clones and is missing some. In the table there are around 300,000 clones, more than 65% of which are singletons. Sequenced here: PBMCs, sampled before ibrutinib treatment. The origin of the receptors is a human donor with chronic lymphocytic leukemia. Both conserved end residues are trimmed from each CDR3.

TRBJ2-1	15	TRBV15	ATSSPLGLAVYNEQF
TRBJ2-5	13	TRBV5-3	ARRHWEGEQETQY
TRBJ1-4	13	TRBV5-1	ASSLNTATNEKLF
TRBJ1-4	13	TRBV7-9	ASSFMRGLVEKLF
TRBJ2-3	13	TRBV7-3	ASSLSPGSTDTQY
TRBJ2-7	14	TRBV30	AWRPSRVREGMEQY
TRBJ1-1	12	TRBV10-2	ASSPGHSLPEAF
TRBJ2-1	14	TRBV29-1	SVEVLTSSPTNEQF
TRBJ2-2	11	TRBV5-1	ASAWTNTGELF
TRBJ1-2	12	TRBV7-2	ASSFLRDGYGYT
TRBJ2-7	14	TRBV18	ASSLGTGGPSYEQY
TRBJ2-7	11	TRBV4-2	ASSQGGRREQY
TRBJ2-1	11	TRBV6-5	ASSYGEYNEQF
TRBJ1-2	9	TRBV5-4	ASSLWYGYT
TRBJ2-4	13	TRBV12-5	ASGLVDGEENIQY
TRBJ2-7	11	TRBV12-5	ASGLGEQYEQY
TRBJ2-1	14	TRBV9	ASRKTPGLATNEQF
TRBJ2-1	11	TRBV7-9	ASSIASGDEQF
TRBJ2-3	10	TRBV7-9	ASSFRADTQY
TRBJ2-7	12	TRBV6-5	ASSYDYRESEQY
TRBJ2-3	13	TRBV4-3	ASSQRTSSTDTQY
TRBJ2-7	12	TRBV5-4	ASSLTSGTHEQY
TRBJ2-3	12	TRBV5-1	ASTPGGRTDTQY
TRBJ2-7	14	TRBV13	ASSIRLAGAGYEQY
TRBJ2-3	12	TRBV19	ASSMGLSTDTQY
TRBJ2-7	11	TRBV19	ASSRGFAYEQY
TRBJ1-1	12	TRBV18	ASSLDREGTEAF
TRBJ2-5	12	TRBV19	ASSLAGVGETQY
TRBJ2-2	13	TRBV7-2	ASSRGPANTGELF